A single sample is the source of the 18 T cell receptor beta chains below, sequenced in a study of cytomegalovirus exposure and HLA in healthy donors. Primers: 60 Vbeta forward and 13 Jbeta reverse. TCRdb's table, derived via immunoSEQ multiplex PCR, lists solely in-frame clones and lacks some. The sample comprises more than 95,000 clones, approximately 83% of which are singletons, and roughly 6.1% rests with the top ten. Sequencing was carried out using PBMCs. The receptor source for this set is a man between 18 and 29 years old in good health and CMV-seronegative.

V is TRBV11-2 and J is TRBJ2-7; TRBD1 agrees at 9 bases. Germline CDR1 SGHAT, CDR2 FQNNGV. Trimming took 1 base from V and 3 from J; bases not matched to a gene: 4. This CDR3 comprises 15 residues. The CDR3 protein is CASSLVLDRGYEQYF. The CDR3 region has the DNA TGTGCCAGCAGCTTAGTACTGGACAGGGGCTACGAGCAGTACTTC.

The rearrangement links TRBV12-5 to TRBJ2-1; maybe TRBD2 (6 bases). The V and J ends lost 6 bases and 8 bases respectively, with 14 bases between them. Looked up from germline, CDR1 is LGHNT and CDR2 is FRNRAP. This CDR3 comprises 13 residues. The CDR3 bases are TGTGCTAGTGGGCCCGGGATAGCGGATGAGCAGTTCTTC. Translating it yields CASGPGIADEQFF.

The chain has TRBV29-1 and TRBJ2-3, with D perhaps TRBD2 (5 bases). This CDR3 spans 12 amino acids. Germline V lookup: CDR1 SQVTM, CDR2 ANQGSEA. V gave up 6 bases and J gave up 6 bases, with 13 bases separating them. CDR3: CSVEGLGDTQYF. As DNA, the CDR3 is TGCAGCGTAGAGGGCTTAGGGGATACGCAGTATTTT.

V usage is TRBV15 and J usage is TRBJ1-2; a possible D gene is TRBD1 (6 bases). CDR1 and CDR2 (germline): LNHNV, YYDKDF (reference sequence). Trimming pared 5 bases from V and 5 bases from J, leaving 12 bases between. The CDR3 is 13 residues long. The CDR3 DNA is TGTGCCACCAGCCGGGACAAGTCTTATGGCTACACCTTC. It codes for CATSRDKSYGYTF. The entire variable domain, with the rest obtained from reference TRBV15 and TRBJ1-2, is as follows: DAMVIQNPRYQVTQFGKPVTLSCSQTLNHNVMYWYQQKSSQAPKLLFHYYDKDFNNEADTPDNFQSRRPNTSFCFLDIRSPGLGDTAMYLCATSRDKSYGYTFGSGTRLTVV.

The rearrangement uses TRBV27 and TRBJ2-1, with D uncertain. CDR1 and CDR2 from the germline V gene are MNHEY and SMNVEV (reference sequence). The CDR3 length is 12 residues. Trimming left V 0 bases short and J 8 bases short, with 5 bases between. Here the CDR3 DNA reads TGTGCCAGCAGTTTATCACGGGATGAGCAGTTCTTC. Encoded protein: CASSLSRDEQFF.

This clone was detected a few times. J is TRBJ1-1 and V is TRBV19, with D maybe TRBD1 (6 bases). CDR3 size: 14 residues. In germline, CDR1 is LNHDA, CDR2 SQIVND (reference sequence). With 6 bases removed from V and 1 base from J, the gap between germline ends came to 12 bases. The CDR3 here is CASRGPQGNTEAFF. The CDR3 DNA reads as TGTGCCAGTAGGGGTCCACAGGGGAACACTGAAGCTTTCTTT.

The chain employs TRBV18 and TRBJ1-1; unclear D gene. Germline V gives CDR1 KGHSH, CDR2 LQKENI. Trimming removed 3 bases at V and 0 bases at J, with 17 bases between. The CDR3 runs 17 residues. The CDR3 nucleotides read TGTGCCAGCTCACCCTATGCCCCTGTCGGGTTGAACACTGAAGCTTTCTTT. Translating it yields CASSPYAPVGLNTEAFF.

In this sample, this clone turned up once. One end of the junction varies from germline; a read error may be responsible. V and J are TRBV11-3 and TRBJ2-2, with 7 bases matching TRBD1. Germline assignment: CDR1 SGHNT and CDR2 YENEEA. This CDR3 region has 16 residues. CDR3 amino acids: CASSLEGGKNAGELFF. CDR3 bases: TGTGCCAGCAGCTTAGAAGGGGGCAAGAACGCCGGGGAGCTGTTTTTT.

The chain joins TRBV5-6 to TRBJ1-5; D gene uncertain. The germline V gene has CDR1 SGHDT and CDR2 YYEEEE. Trimming shortened V by 0 bases and J by 0 bases, and 13 bases separated the two germline ends. The CDR3 contains 17 residues. DNA for the CDR3: TGTGCCAGCAGCTTGGGAACAGTAAGTTATAGCAATCAGCCCCAGCATTTT. It encodes CASSLGTVSYSNQPQHF.

This sequence joins TRBV29-1 and TRBJ1-1, with 7 bases identical to TRBD1. CDR3 length equals 13 residues. V was clipped by 1 base and J by 11 bases; unmatched bases: 10. Per the germline V gene, CDR1 is SQVTM and CDR2 is ANQGSEA. The CDR3 sequence: CSVEALQGDGAFF. In DNA form, the CDR3 reads TGCAGCGTTGAAGCCTTGCAGGGGGATGGGGCTTTCTTT.

Points on this clone: Other nucleotide sequences in the sample specify the same CDR3. This chain connects TRBV2 to TRBJ1-4; TRBD1 might be the D (5 bases). V lost 3 bases and J 0 bases, leaving 8 bases between the germline ends. The CDR3 has 15 residues. Germline V lookup: CDR1 SNHLY, CDR2 FYNNEI. CDR3 sequence reads: CASSEDTSTNEKLFF. CDR3 DNA: TGTGCCAGCAGTGAGGACACTTCAACTAATGAAAAACTGTTTTTT.

The chain carries TRBV15 and TRBJ2-7, with 8 bases fitting TRBD2. The CDR3 has 15 residues. CDR1 LNHNV and CDR2 YYDKDF come from the germline V gene (reference sequence). V was clipped by 4 bases and J by 3 bases; unmatched bases: 8. The CDR3, as DNA: TGTGCCACCAGCAATGAGCGGGGGCTGTTCTACGAGCAGTACTTC. It encodes CATSNERGLFYEQYF. Full variable domain (rest looked up from reference TRBV15 and TRBJ2-7): DAMVIQNPRYQVTQFGKPVTLSCSQTLNHNVMYWYQQKSSQAPKLLFHYYDKDFNNEADTPDNFQSRRPNTSFCFLDIRSPGLGDTAMYLCATSNERGLFYEQYFGPGTRLTVT.

The V call is TRBV7-9, the J call TRBJ2-6; D unresolved. CDR1 is SEHNR and CDR2 is FQNEAQ in the germline V gene (reference sequence). V dropped 5 bases and J dropped 4 bases, with 12 bases sitting between them. The CDR3 has 15 residues. CDR3 nucleotides: TGTGCCAGCAGCACCCGAGTCCCGGGGGCCAACGTCCTGACTTTC. Its translation is CASSTRVPGANVLTF.

This chain links TRBV7-8 with TRBJ2-5; 14 bases line up with TRBD2. CDR1 and CDR2 (germline): SGHVS, FQNEAQ. This CDR3 has 18 amino acids. J was trimmed by 6 bases and V by 1 base; bases with no gene match: 10. DNA for the CDR3: TGTGCCAGCAGCTTAGGGGGACTAGCGGGAGTCTGGGAGAAGACCCAGTACTTC. Translated: CASSLGGLAGVWEKTQYF.

The chain recombines TRBV28 with TRBJ2-7; the D gene is possibly TRBD2 (5 bases). The CDR3 length is 13 residues. With 5 bases removed from V and 0 bases from J, the gap between germline ends came to 8 bases. Germline CDR1 is MDHEN and CDR2 is SYDVKM. For the CDR3, the DNA is TGTGCCAGCAGTCAACGGGGCTCCTACGAGCAGTACTTC. This codes for CASSQRGSYEQYF.

This clone was counted a few times. V and J are TRBV6-6 and TRBJ2-3; D unclear. This CDR3 is 14 amino acids long. Germline V gene sequence: CDR1 MNHNY, CDR2 SVGAGI (reference sequence). Trimming took 4 bases from V and 0 from J, leaving 8 bases between them. In DNA form, the CDR3 reads TGTGCCAGCAGTTTTACGGTTAGCACAGATACGCAGTATTTT. Amino acid sequence: CASSFTVSTDTQYF.

This clone was found a few times. This chain's CDR3 is CASSLEIDSVNEKLFF. The CDR3 nucleotides read TGTGCCAGCAGCTTGGAGATAGACAGTGTTAATGAAAAACTGTTTTTT. The chain employs TRBV7-9 and TRBJ1-4; D possibly corresponds to TRBD1 (5 bases). The ends were cut back, 3 bases at V and 4 bases at J, with 15 bases in the middle. CDR3 length equals 16 residues. CDR1 SEHNR and CDR2 FQNEAQ come from the germline V gene (reference sequence).

This clone was observed once. V gene TRBV21-1 combines with J gene TRBJ2-1; the table's D call of TRBD1 was not tested on the DNA. TRBV21-1 is noted as a pseudogene. The CDR3 sequence is 16 residues long. In DNA, the CDR3 is TGTGCCAGCAGCAAAGCCCGGGACAACTCCTACAATGAGCAGTTCTTC. Protein sequence: CASSKARDNSYNEQFF.